This T cell receptor beta chain appears in the sequencing data of a study of blood T cell repertoires in COVID-19. Measured with immunoSEQ multiplex PCR; TCRdb has only the in-frame clones, and not every one. The sample has 200,000 to 250,000 clones, about 82% seen once; the top ten hold more than 9%. The sequenced sample consisted of peripheral blood. The source of this sequence is a man older than 75 with acute or convalescent COVID-19.

The CDR3 sequence: CASSKVIGDPKNTGELFF. In DNA, the CDR3 is TGTGCCAGTAGTAAGGTAATAGGGGATCCCAAGAACACCGGGGAGCTGTTTTTT. This sequence joins TRBV19 and TRBJ2-2; a weak D match, TRBD1 (5 bases). Germline CDR1 is LNHDA and CDR2 is SQIVND (reference sequence). V gave up 4 bases and J gave up 1 base, with 19 bases separating them. The CDR3 extends over 18 amino acids.